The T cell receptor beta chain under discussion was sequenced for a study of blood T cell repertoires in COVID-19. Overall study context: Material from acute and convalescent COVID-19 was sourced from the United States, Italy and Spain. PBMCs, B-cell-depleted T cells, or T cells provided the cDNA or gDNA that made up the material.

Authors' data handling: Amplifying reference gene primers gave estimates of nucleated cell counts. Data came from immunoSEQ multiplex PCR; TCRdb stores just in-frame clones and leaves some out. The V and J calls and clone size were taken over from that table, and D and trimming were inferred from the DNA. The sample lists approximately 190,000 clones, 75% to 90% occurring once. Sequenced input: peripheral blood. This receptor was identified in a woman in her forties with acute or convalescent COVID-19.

The CDR3 spells CASSFTGTGNSPLHF. DNA for the CDR3: TGTGCCAGCAGCTTCACCGGGACAGGGAATTCACCCCTCCACTTT. The genes are TRBV9 and TRBJ1-6; 9 nucleotides match TRBD1. CDR1 SGDLS and CDR2 YYNGEE come from the germline V gene. Losses at the gene ends were 4 bases for V and 7 bases for J; bases not matched to a gene: 6. The CDR3 has 15 residues.